Listed below are T cell receptor beta chains from one sample, sequenced in a study of T cell responses to AZD1222 COVID-19 vaccine. Clones were read by immunoSEQ multiplex PCR, and TCRdb kept only the in-frame ones, dropping some. The sample contains 130,000 or so clones, around nine tenths of which appear only once. The specimen was peripheral blood, collected on day 0 of AZD1222 vaccination. The receptors here all came from an adult in good health. Both conserved end residues are part of each CDR3. The D gene is left open where the match is weak. A row's size may be missing; if present it is once, few, many or a size class.

>TRBJ2-5|NA|TRBV4-1|NA
CASSQGLYEETQYF
TGCGCCAGCAGCCAAGGACTGTATGAAGAGACCCAGTACTTC
>TRBJ2-1|NA|TRBV27|TRBD2
CASSLAGLAGGWVSYNEQFF
TGTGCCAGCAGTTTGGCGGGACTAGCGGGAGGTTGGGTCTCCTACAATGAGCAGTTCTTC
>TRBJ2-7|NA|TRBV7-9|NA
CASSPKTGHYEQYF
TGTGCCAGCAGCCCAAAGACGGGACACTACGAGCAGTACTTC
>TRBJ1-3|NA|TRBV2|NA
CASSDWGNSGNTIYF
TGTGCCAGCAGTGACTGGGGTAACTCTGGAAACACCATATATTTT
>TRBJ2-1|once|TRBV6-2/TRBV6-3|NA
CASSYKRDRSYNEQFF
TGTGCCAGCAGTTACAAGCGGGACAGGAGCTACAATGAGCAGTTCTTC
>TRBJ2-3|NA|TRBV5-8|NA
CASSGLGSTDTQYF
TGTGCCAGCAGTGGATTAGGAAGCACAGATACGCAGTATTTT
>TRBJ2-3|NA|TRBV10-2|NA
CASSESIRQAQYF
TGCGCCAGCAGTGAGTCGATTAGACAGGCGCAGTATTTT
>TRBJ1-4|NA|TRBV9|NA
CASSVGLPNEKLFF
TGTGCCAGCAGCGTAGGTCTACCTAATGAAAAACTGTTTTTT
>TRBJ2-3|NA|TRBV5-1|NA
CASSFLHTQYF
TGCGCCAGCAGCTTTCTCCATACGCAGTATTTT
>TRBJ2-1|NA|TRBV5-1|NA
CASSRQGYNEQFF
TGCGCCAGCAGCAGGCAGGGTTACAATGAGCAGTTCTTC
>TRBJ2-7|NA|TRBV20-1|NA
CSARGHLGQYF
TGCAGTGCTAGAGGCCACCTTGGGCAGTACTTC